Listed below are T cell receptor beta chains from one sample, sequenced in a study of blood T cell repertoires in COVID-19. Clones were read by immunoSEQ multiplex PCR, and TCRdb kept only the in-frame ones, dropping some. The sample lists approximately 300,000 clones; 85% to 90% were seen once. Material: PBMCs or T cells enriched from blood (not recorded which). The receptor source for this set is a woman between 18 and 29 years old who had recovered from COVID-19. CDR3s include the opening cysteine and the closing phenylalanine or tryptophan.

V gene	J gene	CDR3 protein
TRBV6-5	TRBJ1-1	CASSYSGTRLEAFF
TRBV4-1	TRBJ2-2	CASSQDTYASNTGELFF
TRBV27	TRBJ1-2	CASSLSQGVYGYTF
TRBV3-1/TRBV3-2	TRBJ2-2	CASSQGGNTGELFF
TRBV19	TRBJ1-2	CASRDREYGYTF
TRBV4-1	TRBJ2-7	CASSQEGLAGGLYEQYF
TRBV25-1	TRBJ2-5	CASSILGGTSAQETQYF
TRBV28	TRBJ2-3	CASSSRLAGELGDTQYF
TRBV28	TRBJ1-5	CASSGGNRHQPQHF
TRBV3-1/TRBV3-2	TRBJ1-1	CASSQVTGGNTEAFF
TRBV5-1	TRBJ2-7	CASSLSPGGPSYEQYF
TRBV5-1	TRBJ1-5	CASSLEPGGNQPQHF
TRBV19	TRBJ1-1	CASSAPPQGSEAFF
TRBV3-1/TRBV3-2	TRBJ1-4	CASSPGQGRGNEKLFF
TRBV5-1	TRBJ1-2	CASSTAGGAGYGYTF
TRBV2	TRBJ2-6	CASRKSRVGTEFSGANVLTF
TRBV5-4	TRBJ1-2	CASSLVQGEGYTF
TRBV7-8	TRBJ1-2	CASSLVVGGYYGYTF
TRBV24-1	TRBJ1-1	CATSDGYRGGNTEAFF
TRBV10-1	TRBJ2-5	CASSGVSGTMNQETQYF
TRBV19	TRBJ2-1	CASSTTRDIEQFF
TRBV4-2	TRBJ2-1	CASSRTPGTSGGALRNEQFF
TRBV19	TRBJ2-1	CASSIKLAGGNEQFF
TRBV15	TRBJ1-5	CATSIQDQPQHF
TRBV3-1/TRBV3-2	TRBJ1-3	CASSQVAGLGGNTIYF
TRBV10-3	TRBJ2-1	CAIRANLQGVPNEQFF
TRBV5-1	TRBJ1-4	CASKEGEKLFF
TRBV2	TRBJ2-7	CAFISGTDSYEQYF
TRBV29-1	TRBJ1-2	CSVDFQGIGYTF
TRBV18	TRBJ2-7	CASSRGTDSYEQYF
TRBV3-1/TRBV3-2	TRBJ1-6	CASSHSHTWSSPLHF
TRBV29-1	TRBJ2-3	CSVSGLAGGRDTQYF
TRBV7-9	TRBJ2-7	CASSQQGNEQYF
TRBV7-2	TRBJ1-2	CASSSPPGYGYTF
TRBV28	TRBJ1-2	CASSSAGGIGGYTF
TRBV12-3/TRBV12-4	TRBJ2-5	CASSRGGWETQYF
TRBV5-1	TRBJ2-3	CASRLAGGTDTQYF
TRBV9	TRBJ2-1	CASSVGGGATSYNEQFF
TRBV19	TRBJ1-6	CASSIGSSPLHF
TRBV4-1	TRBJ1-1	CASSQVQGPDTEAFF
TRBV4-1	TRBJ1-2	CASSLEGAALGYTF
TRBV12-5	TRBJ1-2	CASGSTGYGYTF
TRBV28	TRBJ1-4	CASKSGATNEKLFF
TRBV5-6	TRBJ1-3	CASSLAAAAPGPGTIYF
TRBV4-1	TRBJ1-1	CASSFGTVNTEAFF
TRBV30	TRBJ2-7	CAWSVPGAVGYEQYF
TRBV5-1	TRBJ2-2	CASSGVPGELFF
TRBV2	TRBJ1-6	CASTGQGKLGSPLHF
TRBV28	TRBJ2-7	CASKAGTGGREQYF